This entry concerns a single T cell receptor (beta chain). What it binds is unknown. This record comes from a study of yellow fever vaccine responses in identical twins. Study-level results: Reportedly, the response of twins' T cells to the vaccine seemed partly convergent, partly personalized.

TCRdb redid the calling of the RT-PCR reads with MiXCR, one entry per CDR3 protein. Of under 20,000 distinct CDR3 sequences listed, approximately 79% were seen once; the top ten hold 2.5%. Trimming stripped 1 base from V and 4 bases from J, with 13 bases between. The CDR3 runs to 15 residues. In germline, CDR1 is LGHDT, CDR2 YNNKEL (reference sequence). The J gene is TRBJ1-2, the V gene TRBV3-1; D is perhaps TRBD1 (6 bases). The clonotype comes from a woman aged 18-29 years who received the yellow fever vaccine. The specimen comprised T cells from blood (PBMCs), unsorted or a sorted subset (not recorded which), sampled before or after yellow fever vaccination (not recorded which). CDR3 sequence reads: CASSQGGQKVYGYTF. CDR3 nucleotide sequence: TGTGCCAGCAGCCAAGGGGGGCAGAAGGTCTATGGCTACACCTTC.